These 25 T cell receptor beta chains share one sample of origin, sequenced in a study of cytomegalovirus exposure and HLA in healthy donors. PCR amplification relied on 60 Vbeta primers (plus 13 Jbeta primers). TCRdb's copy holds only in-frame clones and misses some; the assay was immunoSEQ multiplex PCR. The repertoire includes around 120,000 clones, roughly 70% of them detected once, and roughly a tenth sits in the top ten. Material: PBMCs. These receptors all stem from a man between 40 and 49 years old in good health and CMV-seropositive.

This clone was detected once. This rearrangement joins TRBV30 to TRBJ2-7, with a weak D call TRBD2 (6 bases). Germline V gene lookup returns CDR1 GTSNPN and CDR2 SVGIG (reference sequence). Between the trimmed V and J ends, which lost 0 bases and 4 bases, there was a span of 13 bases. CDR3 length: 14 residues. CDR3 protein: CAWSVERVPYEQYF. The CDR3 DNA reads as TGTGCCTGGAGTGTCGAGCGGGTGCCGTACGAGCAGTACTTC.

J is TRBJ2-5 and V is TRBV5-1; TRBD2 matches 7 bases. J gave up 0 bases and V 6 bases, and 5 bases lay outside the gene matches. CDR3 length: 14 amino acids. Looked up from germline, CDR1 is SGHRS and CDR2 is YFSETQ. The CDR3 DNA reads TGCGCCAGCACCCCGGGGGGTTACCAAGAGACCCAGTACTTC. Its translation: CASTPGGYQETQYF.

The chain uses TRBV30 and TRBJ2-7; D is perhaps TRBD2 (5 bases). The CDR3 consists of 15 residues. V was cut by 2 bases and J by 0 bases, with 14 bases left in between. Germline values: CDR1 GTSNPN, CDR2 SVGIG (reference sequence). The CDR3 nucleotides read TGTGCCTGGAGTAAAGGTCCCGGACTCTCCTACGAGCAGTACTTC. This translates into CAWSKGPGLSYEQYF.

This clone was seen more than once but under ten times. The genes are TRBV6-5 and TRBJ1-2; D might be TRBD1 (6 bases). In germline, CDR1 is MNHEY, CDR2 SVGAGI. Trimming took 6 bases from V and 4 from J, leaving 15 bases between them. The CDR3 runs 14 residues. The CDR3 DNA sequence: TGTGCCAGCAGCCTCAGGGGTTACAGCTATGGCTACACCTTC. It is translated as CASSLRGYSYGYTF.

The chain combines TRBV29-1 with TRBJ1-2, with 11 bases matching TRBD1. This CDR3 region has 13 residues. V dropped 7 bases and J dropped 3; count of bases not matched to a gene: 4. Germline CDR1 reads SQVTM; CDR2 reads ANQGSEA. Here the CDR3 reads CSGRDRGDYGYTF. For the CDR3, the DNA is TGCAGCGGGAGGGACAGGGGGGACTATGGCTACACCTTC.

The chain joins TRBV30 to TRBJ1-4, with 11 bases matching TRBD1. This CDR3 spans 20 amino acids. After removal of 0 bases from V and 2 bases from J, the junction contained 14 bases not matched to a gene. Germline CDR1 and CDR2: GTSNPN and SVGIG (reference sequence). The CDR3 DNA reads TGTGCCTGGAGTGTACTGAGGACAGGGGGCGCGTCTGGTACTAATGAAAAACTGTTTTTT. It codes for CAWSVLRTGGASGTNEKLFF.

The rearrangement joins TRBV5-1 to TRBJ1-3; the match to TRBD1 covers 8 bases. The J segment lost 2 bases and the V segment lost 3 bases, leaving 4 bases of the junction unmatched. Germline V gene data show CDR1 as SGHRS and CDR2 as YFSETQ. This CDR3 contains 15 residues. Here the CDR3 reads CASSSETGAGNTIYF. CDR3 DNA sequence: TGCGCCAGCAGCTCAGAGACAGGGGCTGGAAACACCATATATTTT.

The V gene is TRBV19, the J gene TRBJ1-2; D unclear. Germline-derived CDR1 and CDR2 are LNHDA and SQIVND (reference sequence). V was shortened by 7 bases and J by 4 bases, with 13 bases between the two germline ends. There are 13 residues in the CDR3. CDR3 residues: CASTPGNRYGYTF. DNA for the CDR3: TGTGCCAGTACCCCGGGAAATCGCTATGGCTACACCTTC.

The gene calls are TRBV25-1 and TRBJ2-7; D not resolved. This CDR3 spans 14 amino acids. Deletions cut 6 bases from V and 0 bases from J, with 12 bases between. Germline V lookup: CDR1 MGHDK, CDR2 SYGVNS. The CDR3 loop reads CASSPELSSYEQYF. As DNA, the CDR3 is TGTGCCAGCAGCCCGGAACTAAGCTCCTACGAGCAGTACTTC.

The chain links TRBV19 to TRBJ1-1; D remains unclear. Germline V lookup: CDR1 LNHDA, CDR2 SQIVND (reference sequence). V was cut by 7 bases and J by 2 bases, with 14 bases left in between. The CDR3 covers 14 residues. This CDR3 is CASTWGGLNTEAFF. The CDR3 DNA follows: TGTGCCAGTACCTGGGGAGGCCTTAACACTGAAGCTTTCTTT.

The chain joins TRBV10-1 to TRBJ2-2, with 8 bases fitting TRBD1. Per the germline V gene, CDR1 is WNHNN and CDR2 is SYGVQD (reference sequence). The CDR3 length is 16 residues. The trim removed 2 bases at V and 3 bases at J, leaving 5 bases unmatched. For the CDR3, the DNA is TGCGCCAGCAGTGAGGTCGGGACAGGATACACCGGGGAGCTGTTTTTT. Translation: CASSEVGTGYTGELFF.

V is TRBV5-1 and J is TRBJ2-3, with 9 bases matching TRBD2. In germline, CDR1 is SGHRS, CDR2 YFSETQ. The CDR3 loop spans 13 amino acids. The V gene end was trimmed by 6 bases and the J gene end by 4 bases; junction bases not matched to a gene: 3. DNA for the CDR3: TGCGCCAGCACTCGCGGGAGGGCAGATACGCAGTATTTT. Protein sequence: CASTRGRADTQYF.

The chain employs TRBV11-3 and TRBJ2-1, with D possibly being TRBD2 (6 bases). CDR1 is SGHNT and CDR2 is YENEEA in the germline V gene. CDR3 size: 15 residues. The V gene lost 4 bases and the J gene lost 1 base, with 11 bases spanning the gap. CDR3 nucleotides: TGTGCCAGCAGCTCCCCGGGACTGTCCTACAATGAGCAGTTCTTC. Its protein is CASSSPGLSYNEQFF.

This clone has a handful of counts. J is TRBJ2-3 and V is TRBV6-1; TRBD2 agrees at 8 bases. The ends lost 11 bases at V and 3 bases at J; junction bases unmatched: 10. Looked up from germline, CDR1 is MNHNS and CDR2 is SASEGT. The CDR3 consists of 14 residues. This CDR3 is CALRGASGTDTQYF. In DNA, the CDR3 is TGTGCCCTCCGGGGGGCTAGCGGGACAGATACGCAGTATTTT.

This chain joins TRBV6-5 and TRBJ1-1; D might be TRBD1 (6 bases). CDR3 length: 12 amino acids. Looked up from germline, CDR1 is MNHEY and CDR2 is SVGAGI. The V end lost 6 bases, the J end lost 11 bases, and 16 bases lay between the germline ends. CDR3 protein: CASRTLDSEAFF. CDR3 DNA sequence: TGTGCCAGCAGAACTTTGGACAGCGAGGCTTTCTTT.

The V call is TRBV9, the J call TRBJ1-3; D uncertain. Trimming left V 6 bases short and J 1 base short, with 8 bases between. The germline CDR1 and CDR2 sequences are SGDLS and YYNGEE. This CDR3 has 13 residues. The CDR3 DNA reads TGTGCCAGCAACGAGTTTTCTGGAAACACCATATATTTT. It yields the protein CASNEFSGNTIYF. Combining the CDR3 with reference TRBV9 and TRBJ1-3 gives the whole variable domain DSGVTQTPKHLITATGQRVTLRCSPRSGDLSVYWYQQSLDQGLQFLIQYYNGEERAKGNILERFSAQQFPDLHSELNLSSLELGDSALYFCASNEFSGNTIYFGEGSWLTVV.

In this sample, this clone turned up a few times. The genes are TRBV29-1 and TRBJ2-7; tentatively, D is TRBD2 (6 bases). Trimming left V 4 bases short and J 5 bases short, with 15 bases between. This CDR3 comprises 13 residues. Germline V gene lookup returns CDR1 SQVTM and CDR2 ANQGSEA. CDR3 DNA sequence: TGCAGCGTTGCCGGTCAATCTAGCGACGAGCAGTACTTC. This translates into CSVAGQSSDEQYF.

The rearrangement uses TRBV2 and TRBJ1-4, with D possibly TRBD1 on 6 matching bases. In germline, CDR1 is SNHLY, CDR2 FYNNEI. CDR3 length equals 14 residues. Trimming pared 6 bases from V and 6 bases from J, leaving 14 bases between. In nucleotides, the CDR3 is TGTGCCAGCAGAAGTAGGACAGCAGATGAAAAACTGTTTTTT. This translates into CASRSRTADEKLFF.

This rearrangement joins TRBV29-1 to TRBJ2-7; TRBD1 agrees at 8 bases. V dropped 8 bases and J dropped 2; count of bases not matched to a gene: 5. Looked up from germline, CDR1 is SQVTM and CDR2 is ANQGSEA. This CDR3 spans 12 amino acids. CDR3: CSCGTGAYEQYF. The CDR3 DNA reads TGCAGCTGTGGGACAGGAGCCTACGAGCAGTACTTC.

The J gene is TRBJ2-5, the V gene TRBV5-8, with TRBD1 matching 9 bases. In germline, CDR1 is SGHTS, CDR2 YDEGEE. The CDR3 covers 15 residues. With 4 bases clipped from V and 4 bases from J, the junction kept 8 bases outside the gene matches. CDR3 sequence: CASSKGQGERETQYF. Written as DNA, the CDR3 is TGTGCCAGCAGCAAGGGACAGGGTGAGCGAGAGACCCAGTACTTC.

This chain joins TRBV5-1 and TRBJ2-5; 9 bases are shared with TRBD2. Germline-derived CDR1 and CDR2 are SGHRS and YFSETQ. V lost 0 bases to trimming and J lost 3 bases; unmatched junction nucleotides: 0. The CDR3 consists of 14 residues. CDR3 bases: TGCGCCAGCAGCTTGGTAGCGGGAGAAGAGACCCAGTACTTC. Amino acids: CASSLVAGEETQYF.

CDR3 residues: CATSRDLGARGNTIYF. The DNA of the CDR3 is TGTGCCACCAGCAGAGATCTGGGGGCTCGTGGAAACACCATATATTTT. The chain joins TRBV15 to TRBJ1-3; TRBD1 is a possible D gene (6 bases). V shed 0 bases and J shed 3 bases, with 12 bases lying between them. The CDR3 contains 16 residues. Germline V gene lookup returns CDR1 LNHNV and CDR2 YYDKDF (reference sequence).

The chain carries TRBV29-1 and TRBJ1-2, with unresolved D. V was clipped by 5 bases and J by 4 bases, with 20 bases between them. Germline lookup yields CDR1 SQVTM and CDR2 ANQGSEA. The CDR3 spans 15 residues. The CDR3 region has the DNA TGCAGCGTTAAAAAAAGCTCAGGTATCCTCTATGGCTACACCTTC. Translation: CSVKKSSGILYGYTF.

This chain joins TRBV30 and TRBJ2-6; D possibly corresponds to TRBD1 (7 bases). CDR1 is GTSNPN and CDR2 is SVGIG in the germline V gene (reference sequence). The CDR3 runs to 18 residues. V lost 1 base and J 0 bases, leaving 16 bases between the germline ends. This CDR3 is CAWSEQGWGASGANVLTF. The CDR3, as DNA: TGTGCCTGGAGTGAACAGGGGTGGGGGGCCTCTGGGGCCAACGTCCTGACTTTC.

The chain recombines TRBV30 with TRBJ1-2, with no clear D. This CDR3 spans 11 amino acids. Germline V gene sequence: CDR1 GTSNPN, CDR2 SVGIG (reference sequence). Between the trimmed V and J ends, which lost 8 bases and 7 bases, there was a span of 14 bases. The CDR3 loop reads CALPGQAGYTF. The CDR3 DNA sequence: TGTGCCCTCCCAGGCCAGGCTGGCTACACCTTC. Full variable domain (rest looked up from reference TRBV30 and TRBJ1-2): SQTIHQWPATLVQPVGSPLSLECTVEGTSNPNLYWYRQAAGRGLQLLFYSVGIGQISSEVPQNLSASRPQDRQFILSSKKLLLSDSGFYLCALPGQAGYTFGSGTRLTVV.